This T cell receptor (beta chain) was recorded in a study of cytomegalovirus exposure and HLA in healthy donors. The V segment lost 4 bases and the J segment 3 bases; nucleotides outside the gene matches: 13. This CDR3 comprises 17 residues. Germline-derived CDR1 and CDR2 are KGHSH and LQKENI. PCR involved 60 Vbeta and 13 Jbeta primers. In the original workflow: There were around 78 million unique TCR beta chains by a later count, and about 11 million of them were shared. TCRdb's table, derived via immunoSEQ multiplex PCR, lists solely in-frame clones and lacks some. V, J and clone size were drawn from that table, and D and trimming were deduced from the DNA. The sample includes 130,000 or so clones.

This sequence joins TRBV18 and TRBJ2-7, with 9 bases identical to TRBD1. The clonotype was recovered from a woman between 40 and 50 years old in good health and CMV-seronegative. Sample: PBMCs. The chain's CDR3 is CASSLNPPGTGLYEQYV. In DNA, the CDR3 is TGTGCCAGCTCACTTAATCCTCCCGGGACAGGGCTCTACGAGCAGTACGTC.